This TCR beta chain was identified during a study of T cell responses to AZD1222 COVID-19 vaccine. Study conclusions and caveats: The CD4 TCRs associated with vaccination extended across spike and predominated at 160-218 and 743-854. Donors in the cohort were predominantly white British and more often female, and clonal diversity was possibly underestimated.

Details on this clone: Its antigen remains unidentified.

Some clones are missing from TCRdb's copy, which holds only in-frame ones; the method was immunoSEQ multiplex PCR. The sample includes 150,000 to 200,000 clones, less than 95% of them seen just once. The CDR3 runs 13 residues. Trimming cost V 0 bases and J 0 bases, with 2 bases left between them. Germline V gene lookup returns CDR1 MGHRA and CDR2 YSYEKL. This chain connects TRBV4-1 to TRBJ1-2; D is unresolved. The source was peripheral blood, collected on day 0 of AZD1222 vaccination. The source is an adult in good health. The CDR3 sequence: CASSQDTNYGYTF. As DNA, the CDR3 is TGCGCCAGCAGCCAAGATACTAACTATGGCTACACCTTC.